Below, 9 T cell receptor beta chains from the same sample are listed, as sequenced in a study of OX40 agonist ivuxolimab in advanced cancers. Repertoires were generated with immunoSEQ multiplex PCR, while TCRdb's copy carries only in-frame clones and drops some. The table has about 83,000 clones, about 85% seen once. This sample comprised CD4+ or CD8+ T cells sorted from blood, obtained in a trial of the OX40 agonist ivuxolimab. These receptors came from an adult with an advanced solid tumor such as melanoma, head and neck, liver or kidney cancer.

The chain carries TRBV18 and TRBJ2-7; D is unresolved. Germline V CDR1 and CDR2: KGHSH, LQKENI. The CDR3 consists of 14 residues. Trimming stripped 0 bases from V and 2 bases from J, with 8 bases between. Here the CDR3 DNA reads TGTGCCAGCTCACCACCGACTCGTACCTACGAGCAGTACTTC. As protein: CASSPPTRTYEQYF.

This chain connects TRBV5-6 to TRBJ1-1; D gene uncertain. This CDR3 contains 11 residues. Germline V gene lookup returns CDR1 SGHDT and CDR2 YYEEEE. V lost 4 bases and J lost 2, with 3 bases in between. In nucleotides, the CDR3 is TGTGCCAGCAGCCTTAACACTGAAGCTTTCTTT. It translates to CASSLNTEAFF.

The chain is built from TRBV5-4 and TRBJ1-2; the match to TRBD1 covers 9 bases. Germline CDR1 reads SGHNT; CDR2 reads YYREEE (reference sequence). The CDR3 totals 17 residues. The junction had 8 bases not matched to a gene; V was cut back by 0 bases and J by 2 bases. The CDR3 nucleotides are TGTGCCAGCAGCTTGGCAGTGGGGACAGGGACCAACTATGGCTACACCTTC. Its translation: CASSLAVGTGTNYGYTF.

The CDR3 DNA reads as TGTGCCAGCAGCTTGTCCGGGGAGCTGTTTTTT. It codes for CASSLSGELFF. This chain joins TRBV5-6 and TRBJ2-2; no firm D call. The germline V gene encodes CDR1 SGHDT and CDR2 YYEEEE. The CDR3 consists of 11 residues. Deletions cut 1 base from V and 6 bases from J, with 1 base between.

V gene TRBV9 combines with J gene TRBJ1-2, with D unresolved. Germline V gene lookup returns CDR1 SGDLS and CDR2 YYNGEE. The CDR3 is made up of 14 amino acids. V gave up 2 bases and J gave up 2 bases, with 10 bases separating them. As DNA, the CDR3 is TGTGCCAGCAGCGTCACGGACGGGAACTATGGCTACACCTTC. Translating gives CASSVTDGNYGYTF.

This rearrangement joins TRBV27 to TRBJ2-1; 9 nucleotides agree with TRBD1. The CDR3 totals 14 residues. V shed 7 bases and J 7 bases; nucleotides not matched to a gene: 8. Looked up from germline, CDR1 is MNHEY and CDR2 is SMNVEV (reference sequence). The CDR3 protein is CASKEQGARNEQFF. The CDR3 DNA follows: TGTGCCAGCAAAGAACAGGGGGCGCGGAATGAGCAGTTCTTC.

The chain uses TRBV13 and TRBJ1-2, with a weak D call TRBD1 (5 bases). Deletions cut 5 bases from V and 6 bases from J, with 13 bases between. Germline assignment: CDR1 PRHDT and CDR2 FYEKMQ (reference sequence). CDR3 size: 13 residues. For the CDR3, the DNA is TGTGCCAGCAGCGGGGGGAAGAGGAATGGCTACACCTTC. It is translated as CASSGGKRNGYTF.

The V and J genes are TRBV7-8 and TRBJ2-3, with 15 bases lining up with TRBD2. Losses at the gene ends were 5 bases for V and 0 bases for J; bases not matched to a gene: 9. CDR1 is SGHVS and CDR2 is FQNEAQ in the germline V gene. The CDR3 contains 19 residues. CDR3 amino acids: CASSLRTSGGETSTDTQYF. In nucleotides, the CDR3 is TGTGCCAGCAGCCTAAGGACTAGCGGGGGGGAAACTAGCACAGATACGCAGTATTTT. The full variable domain, completed using reference TRBV7-8 and TRBJ2-3, is GAGVSQSPRYKVAKRGQDVALRCDPISGHVSLFWYQQALGQGPEFLTYFQNEAQLDKSGLPSDRFFAERPEGSVSTLKIQRTQQEDSAVYLCASSLRTSGGETSTDTQYFGPGTRLTVL.

This clone has only a few counts. The chain combines TRBV29-1 with TRBJ2-5; 9 positions agree with TRBD2. Germline values: CDR1 SQVTM, CDR2 ANQGSEA. The CDR3 is 14 amino acids. The V segment lost 4 bases and the J segment 5 bases; nucleotides outside the gene matches: 8. The CDR3 protein is CSVVGSGGGETQYF. In DNA, the CDR3 is TGCAGCGTTGTTGGTAGCGGGGGCGGGGAGACCCAGTACTTC.